This TCR beta chain originates from a study of T cell responses to AZD1222 COVID-19 vaccine. Germline V gene sequence: CDR1 SGHNT, CDR2 YYREEE (reference sequence). Deletions cut 4 bases from V and 9 bases from J, with 13 bases between. This CDR3 contains 12 residues. This clone came up once. Its antigen is currently unknown. Study-wide results and limits: Possibly, clonal diversity was underestimated; donors were largely white British and included more females. The number of AZD1222 recipients seropositive at baseline was only 5 to 7.

Data came from immunoSEQ multiplex PCR; TCRdb stores just in-frame clones and leaves some out. The sample holds tens of thousands of clones, about four fifths seen once. The V and J genes are TRBV5-4 and TRBJ2-5; the D gene is possibly TRBD2 (5 bases). The source is an adult in good health. The starting material was peripheral blood, obtained on day 0 of AZD1222 vaccination. CDR3 nucleotide sequence: TGTGCCAGCAGCCTTGATGGAGGTGCCCAGTACTTC. Its translation is CASSLDGGAQYF.